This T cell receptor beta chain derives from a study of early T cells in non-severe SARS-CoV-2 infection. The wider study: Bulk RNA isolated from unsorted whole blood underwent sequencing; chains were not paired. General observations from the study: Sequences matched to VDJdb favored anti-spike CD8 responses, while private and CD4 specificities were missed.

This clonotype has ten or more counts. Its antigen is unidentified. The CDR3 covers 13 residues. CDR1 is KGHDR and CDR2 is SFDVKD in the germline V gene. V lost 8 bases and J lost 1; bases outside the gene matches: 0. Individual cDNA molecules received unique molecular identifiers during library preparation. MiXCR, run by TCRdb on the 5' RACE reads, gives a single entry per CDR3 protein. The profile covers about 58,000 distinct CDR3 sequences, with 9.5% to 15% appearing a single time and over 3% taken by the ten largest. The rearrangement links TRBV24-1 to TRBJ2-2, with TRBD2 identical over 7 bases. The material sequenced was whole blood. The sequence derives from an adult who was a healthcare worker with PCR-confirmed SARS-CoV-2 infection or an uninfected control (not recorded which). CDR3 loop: CATKRENTGELFF. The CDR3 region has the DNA TGTGCCACCAAGCGGGAGAACACCGGGGAGCTGTTTTTT.